Following are 26 T cell receptor beta chains from one sample sequenced in a study of T cell changes during pregnancy in multiple sclerosis. The table came from immunoSEQ multiplex PCR; TCRdb's copy has only in-frame clones and leaves some out. The profile shows about 66,000 clones, approximately 90% of them singletons. The sample here was peripheral blood, taken in the third trimester of pregnancy. Receptors were obtained from a female donor with multiple sclerosis, enrolled in a pregnancy study.

V and J are TRBV2 and TRBJ1-4; 9 bases fit TRBD1. Germline V CDR1 and CDR2: SNHLY, FYNNEI. The length of the CDR3 is 16 residues. Trimming removed 7 bases from V and 8 bases from J; junction bases left unmatched: 14. The CDR3 DNA reads TGTGCCAGCACCGGGACAGGGACGAAGGTGAGGGAAAAACTGTTTTTT. Translation gives CASTGTGTKVREKLFF.

This chain uses TRBV7-2 with TRBJ1-3, with D hard to call. This CDR3 is 15 amino acids long. Germline lookup yields CDR1 SGHTA and CDR2 FQGNSA. V was pared by 3 bases and J by 1 base, with 10 bases between. The CDR3 nucleotides are TGTGCCAGCAGCTTTGAGACAAGATCTGGAAACACCATATATTTT. Translated: CASSFETRSGNTIYF.

This chain links TRBV10-3 with TRBJ2-1; D might be TRBD1 (5 bases). The germline gives CDR1 ENHRY, CDR2 SYGVKD. V lost 5 bases to trimming and J lost 5 bases, with 13 bases between them. The length of the CDR3 is 14 residues. The CDR3 DNA sequence: TGTGCCATCAGTAAACAAGACAGTCACAATGAGCAGTTCTTC. Protein product: CAISKQDSHNEQFF.

The chain combines TRBV2 with TRBJ2-5; 7 bases agree with TRBD2. The germline gives CDR1 SNHLY, CDR2 FYNNEI. V lost 4 bases, J lost 5 bases, and 4 bases stayed unmatched. This CDR3 comprises 13 residues. In nucleotides, the CDR3 is TGTGCCAGCAGTGCGCGGGGGTCGGAGACCCAGTACTTC. Translating it yields CASSARGSETQYF.

The chain combines TRBV10-3 with TRBJ2-6; 9 bases align to TRBD1. CDR3 size: 17 residues. Unmatched junction bases numbered 6, after V lost 6 bases and J lost 0 bases. Germline lookup yields CDR1 ENHRY and CDR2 SYGVKD. The CDR3 DNA is TGTGCCATCAGGATGGGACAGGGAAGCTCTGGGGCCAACGTCCTGACTTTC. It translates to CAIRMGQGSSGANVLTF.

The chain couples TRBV5-6 to TRBJ1-1; 8 nucleotides align to TRBD1. The germline V gene has CDR1 SGHDT and CDR2 YYEEEE. The CDR3 has 14 residues. V lost 3 bases and J lost 1; bases outside the gene matches: 2. In DNA form, the CDR3 reads TGTGCCAGCAGCTACAGGGGGTGGAACACTGAAGCTTTCTTT. Amino acid sequence: CASSYRGWNTEAFF.

The genes are TRBV19 and TRBJ2-2, with TRBD2 as a possible D gene (5 bases). V dropped 10 bases and J dropped 0 bases, with 15 bases sitting between them. The germline gives CDR1 LNHDA, CDR2 SQIVND (reference sequence). CDR3 size: 15 residues. CDR3 residues: CATLEGPANTGELFF. The CDR3 nucleotides are TGTGCCACCTTAGAGGGCCCTGCGAACACCGGGGAGCTGTTTTTT.

This clone was seen more than once but under ten times. This rearrangement joins TRBV7-9 to TRBJ1-6; TRBD1 agrees at 7 bases. The junction had 7 bases not matched to a gene; V was cut back by 3 bases and J by 11 bases. This CDR3 comprises 14 residues. Germline-derived CDR1 and CDR2 are SEHNR and FQNEAQ (reference sequence). The CDR3 coding sequence is TGTGCCAGCAGCTTCGGACAGGTCCGGCCACCCCTCCACTTT. Its protein product is CASSFGQVRPPLHF.

This rearrangement joins TRBV19 to TRBJ2-7, with 14 positions matching TRBD2. Germline CDR1 and CDR2: LNHDA and SQIVND (reference sequence). Trimming cost V 1 base and J 4 bases; bases outside gene matches: 12. There are 19 residues in the CDR3. CDR3 residues: CASSIAGLAGGTGLYEQYF. The CDR3 DNA sequence: TGTGCCAGTAGTATAGCTGGACTAGCGGGGGGAACGGGCCTTTACGAGCAGTACTTC.

The rearrangement uses TRBV19 and TRBJ1-5; 7 positions agree with TRBD1. The germline V gene has CDR1 LNHDA and CDR2 SQIVND (reference sequence). The CDR3 sequence is 13 residues long. The V and J ends lost 4 bases and 6 bases, in that order; junction bases with no gene match: 3. CDR3 coding DNA: TGTGCCAGTAGTAGAGGGGGCAGTCAGCCCCAGCATTTT. Its protein is CASSRGGSQPQHF.

The genes are TRBV5-4 and TRBJ2-1, with 10 positions matching TRBD2. This CDR3 has 15 residues. V gave up 0 bases and J gave up 10 bases; unmatched junction bases: 7. Germline V CDR1 and CDR2: SGHNT, YYREEE (reference sequence). CDR3 loop: CASSLGLAGVGEQFF. CDR3 DNA: TGTGCCAGCAGCTTGGGGCTAGCGGGGGTAGGGGAGCAGTTCTTC.

This clone has only one observation. The CDR3 region has the DNA TGCAGCGTTGGCCGATGGGGGGAGCCCCAGCATTTT. It is translated as CSVGRWGEPQHF. The chain links TRBV29-1 to TRBJ1-5, with TRBD1 as a possible D gene (5 bases). This CDR3 is 12 amino acids long. Trimming took 4 bases from V and 8 from J, leaving 12 bases between them. Germline V CDR1 and CDR2: SQVTM, ANQGSEA.

A single count supports this clone. CDR3 sequence: CASSSPFSGDGETQYF. The CDR3 DNA reads TGTGCCAGCAGTTCACCCTTCTCGGGAGACGGAGAGACCCAGTACTTC. The V gene is TRBV27, the J gene TRBJ2-5, with D perhaps matching TRBD2 (6 bases). Germline CDR1 reads MNHEY; CDR2 reads SMNVEV (reference sequence). The CDR3 extends over 16 amino acids. V lost 4 bases, J lost 4 bases, and 19 bases lay in between.

The chain employs TRBV4-2 and TRBJ1-2; TRBD1 might be the D (6 bases). The germline V gene has CDR1 LGHNA and CDR2 YNFKEQ. Trimming shortened V by 6 bases and J by 0 bases, and 17 bases separated the two germline ends. The CDR3 is made up of 16 amino acids. CDR3: CASREQGQHSNYGYTF. In DNA, the CDR3 is TGTGCCAGCAGGGAACAGGGTCAACACTCTAACTATGGCTACACCTTC.

Points on this clone: Its ends do not fully match the called genes, so a read error is possible. The V and J genes are TRBV6-6 and TRBJ1-6, with 7 bases matching TRBD1. The germline CDR1 and CDR2 sequences are MNHNY and SVGAGI (reference sequence). This CDR3 has 15 residues. The CDR3 protein is CASSDSGGNRSPLHF. The CDR3, as DNA: TGTGCCAGCAGTGACTCAGGGGGAAATAGATCACCCCTCCACTTT.

The rearrangement uses TRBV10-3 and TRBJ2-1, with 8 positions matching TRBD1. The junction had 4 bases not matched to a gene; V was cut back by 3 bases and J by 6 bases. This CDR3 has 14 residues. Germline CDR1 ENHRY, CDR2 SYGVKD. CDR3 nucleotide sequence: TGTGCCATCAGTGATAGGCAGGGGGCCAATGAGCAGTTCTTC. Protein sequence: CAISDRQGANEQFF.

This chain links TRBV28 with TRBJ1-2, with 8 bases aligning to TRBD1. Losses at the gene ends were 7 bases for V and 11 bases for J; bases not matched to a gene: 6. The CDR3 contains 11 residues. Germline V gene lookup returns CDR1 MDHEN and CDR2 SYDVKM. CDR3 sequence: CASTGQGSYTF. CDR3 bases: TGTGCCAGCACCGGACAGGGAAGTTACACCTTC.

The chain carries TRBV7-3 and TRBJ1-2, with D unresolved. The V gene's germline CDR1 is SGHTA and CDR2 FQGTGA. There are 14 residues in the CDR3. With 5 bases removed from V and 11 bases from J, the gap between germline ends came to 21 bases. The CDR3 reads CASSPPGVRPPYTF. DNA for the CDR3: TGTGCCAGCAGCCCCCCCGGGGTTCGACCACCTTACACCTTC.

The chain links TRBV30 to TRBJ2-7; possible D gene TRBD1, 6 bases. Germline V gene sequence: CDR1 GTSNPN, CDR2 SVGIG (reference sequence). V lost 0 bases and J lost 4, with 10 bases in between. The CDR3 spans 13 residues. This chain's CDR3 is CAWSVQQGYEQYF. Here the CDR3 DNA reads TGTGCCTGGAGTGTACAACAGGGATACGAGCAGTACTTC.

The CDR3: CASSMDRNSPLHF. The CDR3 region has the DNA TGTGCCAGCAGTATGGACAGGAATTCACCCCTCCACTTT. V and J are TRBV27 and TRBJ1-6; 7 positions match TRBD1. This CDR3 spans 13 amino acids. V shed 5 bases, J shed 7 bases, and the junction held 2 bases outside the gene matches. Germline CDR1 is MNHEY and CDR2 is SMNVEV (reference sequence).

The V call is TRBV19, the J call TRBJ2-5; maybe TRBD2 (6 bases). Per the germline V gene, CDR1 is LNHDA and CDR2 is SQIVND (reference sequence). This CDR3 region has 14 residues. V was pared by 6 bases and J by 3 bases, with 14 bases between. The CDR3 DNA follows: TGTGCCAGTAGGAGGGAGGCCGCCGAAGAGACCCAGTACTTC. Translating gives CASRREAAEETQYF.

This clone was seen a single time. The chain uses TRBV19 and TRBJ1-3; D remains ambiguous. Germline CDR1 LNHDA, CDR2 SQIVND (reference sequence). This CDR3 is built from 15 residues. V was trimmed by 5 bases and J by 0 bases, leaving 11 bases between them. The chain's CDR3 is CASSWFGSSGNTIYF. CDR3 DNA: TGTGCCAGTAGTTGGTTTGGGAGCTCTGGAAACACCATATATTTT.

The gene calls are TRBV4-2 and TRBJ1-4; no clear D. CDR3 length: 17 amino acids. V lost 1 base and J lost 10, with 22 bases in between. Germline CDR1 reads LGHNA; CDR2 reads YNFKEQ. CDR3 sequence: CASSQVIGAGDEGKLFF. CDR3 coding DNA: TGTGCCAGCAGCCAAGTAATAGGTGCAGGCGATGAAGGAAAACTGTTTTTT.

V and J are TRBV7-9 and TRBJ1-2; a weak D match, TRBD1 (5 bases). Germline V lookup: CDR1 SEHNR, CDR2 FQNEAQ (reference sequence). The CDR3 loop spans 14 amino acids. V lost 4 bases, J lost 3 bases, and 12 bases lay in between. CDR3: CASSSQGLYYGYTF. In DNA, the CDR3 is TGTGCCAGCAGCTCGCAGGGATTATACTATGGCTACACCTTC.

This chain links TRBV25-1 with TRBJ1-1; D unresolved. The CDR3 spans 13 residues. Trimming removed 3 bases at V and 10 bases at J, with 15 bases between. Germline V CDR1 and CDR2: MGHDK, SYGVNS. The CDR3 bases are TGTGCCAGCAGTGAGAGGGAATTGCTAGGAGCTTTCTTT. It is translated as CASSERELLGAFF.

V is TRBV5-6 and J is TRBJ1-2; D may be TRBD1 (5 bases). Trimming removed 0 bases from V and 8 bases from J, with 11 bases in between. In germline, CDR1 is SGHDT, CDR2 YYEEEE. The CDR3 runs to 13 residues. The chain's CDR3 is CASSLGGPRGYTF. The CDR3 nucleotides are TGTGCCAGCAGCTTGGGGGGCCCTAGGGGCTACACCTTC.